The rows below give T cell receptor beta chains drawn from one sample of a study of beta chain features in type 1 diabetes. Method: immunoSEQ multiplex PCR; TCRdb's copy keeps in-frame clones and lacks some. The profile covers hundreds of thousands of clones, with roughly 13% appearing a single time and approximately 0.022% taken by the ten largest. Specimen: naive CD4+ T cells from blood. These receptors all stem from a man aged 18 to 35 with type 1 diabetes. CDR3s leave out the opening cysteine and the closing phenylalanine or tryptophan.

v_gene: TRBV10-3; j_gene: TRBJ2-7; CDR3aa: ASQGDSYEQY
v_gene: TRBV2; j_gene: TRBJ2-1; CDR3aa: ASSDRQRNNEQF
v_gene: TRBV7-9; j_gene: TRBJ2-5; CDR3aa: ASSRGQGAETQY
v_gene: TRBV10-3; j_gene: TRBJ2-2; CDR3aa: AISGGVTGELF
v_gene: TRBV7-2; j_gene: TRBJ1-1; CDR3aa: ASSTQGALNTEAF
v_gene: TRBV27; j_gene: TRBJ1-2; CDR3aa: ASALSRQNYGYT
v_gene: TRBV21-1; j_gene: TRBJ1-5; CDR3aa: ASSKGTGNSNQPQH
v_gene: TRBV19; j_gene: TRBJ1-1; CDR3aa: ASSGYNRRNTEAF
v_gene: TRBV7-9; j_gene: TRBJ1-5; CDR3aa: ASSQDSNQPQH
v_gene: TRBV13; j_gene: TRBJ2-1; CDR3aa: ASSDRTSGSQWYNEQF
v_gene: TRBV7-2; j_gene: TRBJ2-7; CDR3aa: ASSPSWRGAYEQY
v_gene: TRBV6-6; j_gene: TRBJ1-6; CDR3aa: ASSSDRGPGNSPLH
v_gene: TRBV12-5; j_gene: TRBJ2-1; CDR3aa: ASGPTGGAYNEQF
v_gene: TRBV7-6; j_gene: TRBJ2-1; CDR3aa: ASSLMAATEQF
v_gene: TRBV11-2; j_gene: TRBJ2-3; CDR3aa: ASSLERDTQY
v_gene: TRBV4-1; j_gene: TRBJ1-5; CDR3aa: ASSQGKVYSNQPQH
v_gene: TRBV2; j_gene: TRBJ1-6; CDR3aa: ASKGGTYNSPLH
v_gene: TRBV6-1; j_gene: TRBJ2-7; CDR3aa: ASTAGGLVQQY
v_gene: TRBV18; j_gene: TRBJ1-6; CDR3aa: ASSPTGGKFDSPLH
v_gene: TRBV6-5; j_gene: TRBJ2-7; CDR3aa: ASSYSSIDRGYEQY
v_gene: TRBV6-1; j_gene: TRBJ2-1; CDR3aa: AASFGQGNEQF
v_gene: TRBV10-3; j_gene: TRBJ1-2; CDR3aa: AISESETVYGYT
v_gene: TRBV9; j_gene: TRBJ2-7; CDR3aa: ASSVETGTYEQY
v_gene: TRBV6-5; j_gene: TRBJ1-6; CDR3aa: ASKILSYSPLH
v_gene: TRBV7-2; j_gene: TRBJ2-2; CDR3aa: ASSFQGRGTGELF
v_gene: TRBV6-1; j_gene: TRBJ2-1; CDR3aa: ASSWPGLEQF
v_gene: TRBV6-5; j_gene: TRBJ1-1; CDR3aa: ASSPQGGAHTEAF
v_gene: TRBV4-1; j_gene: TRBJ2-1; CDR3aa: ASRAMGNSYNEQF
v_gene: TRBV15; j_gene: TRBJ1-5; CDR3aa: ATSRAHSNQPQH
v_gene: TRBV6-5; j_gene: TRBJ2-3; CDR3aa: ASSRDRVDTQY
v_gene: TRBV6-5; j_gene: TRBJ1-1; CDR3aa: ASSYSRWLNTEAF
v_gene: TRBV5-1; j_gene: TRBJ2-7; CDR3aa: ASSSSYEQY
v_gene: TRBV29-1; j_gene: TRBJ2-5; CDR3aa: SVGRGGETQY
v_gene: TRBV18; j_gene: TRBJ2-1; CDR3aa: ASSGLAGDYNEQF
v_gene: TRBV29-1; j_gene: TRBJ1-1; CDR3aa: SVERQGATEAF
v_gene: TRBV5-6; j_gene: TRBJ2-1; CDR3aa: ASSPRTGWGEQF
v_gene: TRBV6-1; j_gene: TRBJ2-3; CDR3aa: ASVTGGPTDTQY
v_gene: TRBV28; j_gene: TRBJ2-7; CDR3aa: ASSPPGGSYEQY
v_gene: TRBV19; j_gene: TRBJ2-7; CDR3aa: ASRRGEPYEQY
v_gene: TRBV2; j_gene: TRBJ2-3; CDR3aa: ASSPLRGASTDTQY
v_gene: TRBV11-2; j_gene: TRBJ2-2; CDR3aa: ASSRGQMNTGELF
v_gene: TRBV7-6; j_gene: TRBJ2-7; CDR3aa: ASSARGRN
v_gene: TRBV7-9; j_gene: TRBJ2-1; CDR3aa: ASSPGYAGGSYNEQF